This T cell receptor beta chain stems from a study of CD8 T cells in ankylosing spondylitis. Study-wide results and caveats: There was a TCR beta motif, made of several highly homologous variants, that appeared characteristic of ankylosing spondylitis blood. Some of these motif variants have turned up before, in reports on reactive arthritis synovial fluid and blood.

Making use of molecular barcodes, quantitative 5'-RACE generated TCR beta libraries. TCRdb used MiXCR to reprocess the 5' RACE reads, holding one entry per CDR3 protein. The sample lists 40,000 or so distinct CDR3 sequences, 2.5% to 3% occurring once. CDR3 length: 16 residues. The germline V gene encodes CDR1 SGDLS and CDR2 YYNGEE. V shed 3 bases, J shed 0 bases, and the junction held 3 bases outside the gene matches. This clonotype occurred many times. The antigen is undetermined. Sequenced sample: blood, either unsorted or a sorted T cell fraction (not recorded which). The TCR sequence derives from a male donor with ankylosing spondylitis or in good health (not recorded which). The V and J genes are TRBV9 and TRBJ2-3; the match to TRBD2 covers 11 bases. CDR3 DNA: TGTGCCAGCAGCGCTAGCGGGAGGCTCAGCACAGATACGCAGTATTTT. Translation gives CASSASGRLSTDTQYF.